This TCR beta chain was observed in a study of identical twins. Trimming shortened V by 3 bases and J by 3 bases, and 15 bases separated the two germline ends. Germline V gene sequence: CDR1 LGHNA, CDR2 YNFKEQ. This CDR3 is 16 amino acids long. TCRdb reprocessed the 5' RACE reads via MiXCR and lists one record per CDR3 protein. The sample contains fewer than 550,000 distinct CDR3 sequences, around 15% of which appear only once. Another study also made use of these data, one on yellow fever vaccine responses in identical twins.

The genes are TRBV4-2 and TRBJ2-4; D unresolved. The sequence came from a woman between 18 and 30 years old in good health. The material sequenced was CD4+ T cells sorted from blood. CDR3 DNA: TGTGCCAGCAGCCAGGAGACTGGCCTGGTCAAAAACATTCAGTACTTC. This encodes CASSQETGLVKNIQYF.